Reported below is one TCR beta chain. Its antigen is not known. This entry is derived from a study of cytomegalovirus exposure and HLA in healthy donors. Findings and limits, study-wide: Follow-up analysis later connected one missense variant in DCLRE1C with trimming of TCR beta V- and J-genes. Earlier analysis looked at TCR beta V segments, and most were productive about 87% or about 30% of the time. As was reported, the classifier diagnosed cytomegalovirus status with high specificity and sensitivity. The authors listed 150 or so TCR beta chains as cytomegalovirus-associated.

The study ran its PCR with 60 Vbeta and 13 Jbeta primers. The table came from immunoSEQ multiplex PCR; TCRdb's copy has only in-frame clones and leaves some out. The profile shows roughly 290,000 clones, 75% to 85% of them singletons. Trimming stripped 6 bases from V and 3 bases from J, with 15 bases between. CDR3 length: 15 amino acids. Germline-derived CDR1 and CDR2 are SGHRS and YFSETQ. The chain is built from TRBV5-1 and TRBJ1-4; no clear D gene. The receptor was derived from a girl aged 2 to 10 in good health and CMV-seronegative. The specimen was PBMCs. The CDR3 DNA reads TGCGCCAGCAACCTAGAAGGCTCGCCTAATGAAAAACTGTTTTTT. It translates to CASNLEGSPNEKLFF.